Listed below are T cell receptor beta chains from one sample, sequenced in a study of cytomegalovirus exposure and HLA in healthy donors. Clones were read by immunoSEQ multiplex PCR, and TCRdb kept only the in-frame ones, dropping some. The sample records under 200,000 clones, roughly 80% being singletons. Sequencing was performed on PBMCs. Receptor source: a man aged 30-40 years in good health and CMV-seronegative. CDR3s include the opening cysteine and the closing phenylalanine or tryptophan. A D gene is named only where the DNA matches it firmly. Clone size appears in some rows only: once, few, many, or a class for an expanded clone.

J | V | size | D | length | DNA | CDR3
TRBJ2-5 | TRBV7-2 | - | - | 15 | TGTGCCAGCAGCTTAGTTGTGAAAACTCAAGAGACCCAGTACTTC | CASSLVVKTQETQYF
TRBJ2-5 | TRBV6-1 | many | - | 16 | TGTGCCAGCAGTGACCAACGGCTAGGGGGCCAAGAGACCCAGTACTTC | CASSDQRLGGQETQYF
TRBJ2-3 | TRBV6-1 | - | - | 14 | TGTGCCAGCAAGTATTCAGGGCCCCCAGATACGCAGTATTTT | CASKYSGPPDTQYF
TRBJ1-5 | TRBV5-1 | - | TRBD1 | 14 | TGCGCCAGCAGCTTGGGGCAGGGGGATCAGCCCCAGCATTTT | CASSLGQGDQPQHF
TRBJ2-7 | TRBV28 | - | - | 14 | TGTGCCAGCAGCTGGGGCCAGGCGAACTACGAGCAGTACTTC | CASSWGQANYEQYF
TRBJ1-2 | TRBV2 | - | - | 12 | TGTGCCAGCATGCGACATGTCTATGGCTACACCTTC | CASMRHVYGYTF
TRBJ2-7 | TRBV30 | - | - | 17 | TGTGCCTGGAGTGTAACGCGATTGCGCCAGCCCAGAGGCGAGCAGTACTTC | CAWSVTRLRQPRGEQYF
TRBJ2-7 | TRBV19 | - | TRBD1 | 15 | TGTGCCAGTAGTCCCAGACAGGGGAGCTCCTACGAGCAGTACTTC | CASSPRQGSSYEQYF
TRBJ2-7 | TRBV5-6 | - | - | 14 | TGTGCCAGCAGCTTGGTAACACAGGGTAACGAGCAGTACTTC | CASSLVTQGNEQYF
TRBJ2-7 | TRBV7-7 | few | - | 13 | TGTGCCAGCAGTAACGGACAGCGGTACGAGCAGTACTTC | CASSNGQRYEQYF
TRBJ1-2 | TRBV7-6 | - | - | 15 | TGTGCCAGCAGCCAACTTCTGGACAGCTATTATGGCTACACCTTC | CASSQLLDSYYGYTF
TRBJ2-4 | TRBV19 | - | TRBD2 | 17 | TGTGCCAGTAATCCCGGACTAGCGGTCTTAGCCAAAAACATTCAGTACTTC | CASNPGLAVLAKNIQYF
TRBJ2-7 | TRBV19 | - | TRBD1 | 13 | TGTGCCAGTAGTCCGGGACAGCCCTACGAGCAGTACTTC | CASSPGQPYEQYF
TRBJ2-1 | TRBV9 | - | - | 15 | TGTGCCAGCAGCGTAGAAGACAGCTCCTACAATGAGCAGTTCTTC | CASSVEDSSYNEQFF
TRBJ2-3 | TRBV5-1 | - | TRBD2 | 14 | TGCGCCAGCAGCTTGGTAGCGGGAGCGGATACGCAGTATTTT | CASSLVAGADTQYF
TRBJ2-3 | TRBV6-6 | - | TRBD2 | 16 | TGTGCCAGCAGTTACACTAGCGGGAGGGTCACAGATACGCAGTATTTT | CASSYTSGRVTDTQYF
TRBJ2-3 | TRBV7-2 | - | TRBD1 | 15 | TGTGCCAGCAACCCCGCGACAGGGAGAGGAGGTACGCAGTATTTT | CASNPATGRGGTQYF
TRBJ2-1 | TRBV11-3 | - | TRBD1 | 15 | TGTGCCAGCAGCTTAGTCCCTGACAGGGGCAATGAGCAGTTCTTC | CASSLVPDRGNEQFF
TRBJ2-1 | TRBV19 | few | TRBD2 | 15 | TGTGCCAGTACCATAGCTAGCGGCTCCTACAATGAGCAGTTCTTC | CASTIASGSYNEQFF
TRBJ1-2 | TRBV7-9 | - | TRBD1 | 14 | TGTGCCAGCAGCTCTGGGGGCCAGGGGGATGGCTACACCTTC | CASSSGGQGDGYTF
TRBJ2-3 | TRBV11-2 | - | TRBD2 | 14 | TGTGCCAGCACCCCCGGGGGGTCCGCAGATACGCAGTATTTT | CASTPGGSADTQYF
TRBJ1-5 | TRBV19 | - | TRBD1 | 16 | TGTGCCAGTACCGGACAGGGGGGCTATAGCAATCAGCCCCAGCATTTT | CASTGQGGYSNQPQHF
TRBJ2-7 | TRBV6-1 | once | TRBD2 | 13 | TGTGCCAGCTCCCGCCTAGCGGCCTACGAGCAGTACTTC | CASSRLAAYEQYF
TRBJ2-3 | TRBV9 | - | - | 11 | TGTGCCAGCAGCAGGGGAGATACGCAGTATTTT | CASSRGDTQYF
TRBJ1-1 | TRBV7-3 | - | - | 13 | TGTGCCAGCAGGGCCAGTTTAAACACTGAAGCTTTCTTT | CASRASLNTEAFF
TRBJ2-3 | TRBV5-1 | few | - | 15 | TGCGCCAGCAGCTTGGAAGCAGGGGTGCCAGATACGCAGTATTTT | CASSLEAGVPDTQYF
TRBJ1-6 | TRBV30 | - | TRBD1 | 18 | TGTGCCTGGAGTCCGACCGGGACAGAAGAATTCTATAATTCACCCCTCCACTTT | CAWSPTGTEEFYNSPLHF
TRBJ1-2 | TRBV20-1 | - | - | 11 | TGCAGTGCTGGAATAGTCACAGGGTACACCTTC | CSAGIVTGYTF
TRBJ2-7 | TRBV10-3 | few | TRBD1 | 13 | TGTGCCATCAGGGACAGGGTGTCCTACGAGCAGTACTTC | CAIRDRVSYEQYF
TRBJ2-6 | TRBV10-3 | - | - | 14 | TGTGCCATCAGTGAGGCCGGGAGCGCCAACGTCCTGACTTTC | CAISEAGSANVLTF
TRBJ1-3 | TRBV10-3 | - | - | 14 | TGTGCCATCAGTGCGGTACCGCTAGGAAACACCATATATTTT | CAISAVPLGNTIYF
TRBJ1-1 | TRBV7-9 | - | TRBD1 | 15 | TGTGCCAGCAGGGACAGGGTCCGGGCGAACACTGAAGCTTTCTTT | CASRDRVRANTEAFF
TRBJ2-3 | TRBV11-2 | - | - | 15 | TGTGCCAGCAGCTTGTCAGCCGACCGGGTAGATACGCAGTATTTT | CASSLSADRVDTQYF
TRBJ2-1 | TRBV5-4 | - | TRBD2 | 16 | TGTGCCAGCAGCCCGCGAGCGGGGAGCCTTCAAGTAGAGCAGTTCTTC | CASSPRAGSLQVEQFF
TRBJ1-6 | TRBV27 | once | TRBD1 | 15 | TGTGCCAGCACCCCTGCGAAAGGGGGCCGTTCACCCCTCCACTTT | CASTPAKGGRSPLHF
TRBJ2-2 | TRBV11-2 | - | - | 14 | TGTGCCAGCAGCGTGATCAGGGATACCGGGGAGCTGTTTTTT | CASSVIRDTGELFF
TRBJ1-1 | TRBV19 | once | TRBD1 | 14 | TGTGCCAGTACCTTTGACAGGGTGAACACTGAAGCTTTCTTT | CASTFDRVNTEAFF